These 29 T cell receptor beta chains share one sample of origin, sequenced in a study of T cell changes during pregnancy in multiple sclerosis (dated by TCRdb to the late 2010s). Library construction relied on the immunoSEQ multiplex PCR assay. In its TCRdb copy, this immuneACCESS table keeps in-frame sequences only and misses some clones. Where compared with another copy, unresolved V genes explain less than half of these, and the others have no known cause. The sample table contains tens of thousands of clones; only one count was recorded for 90% of them. In total, the top ten clones hold 5.5% to 8% of the sample. The sample here was peripheral blood, taken in the third trimester of pregnancy. Every receptor here comes from a female donor in good health, enrolled as a control in a pregnancy study.

The CDR3 DNA sequence: TGCGCCAGCAGCTTGGTACAGGGGGACACAGATACGCAGTATTTT. Its protein product is CASSLVQGDTDTQYF. This rearrangement joins TRBV5-1 to TRBJ2-3; TRBD1 aligns across 8 bases. The CDR3 sequence is 15 residues long. V gave up 0 bases and J gave up 2 bases; unmatched junction bases: 2. Germline V CDR1 and CDR2: SGHRS, YFSETQ.

V and J are TRBV21-1 and TRBJ1-1; the tabulated D call, TRBD1, remains unverified against the DNA. TRBV21-1 is an annotated pseudogene. The CDR3 consists of 17 residues. The CDR3 nucleotides are TGTGCCAGCAGCGAAGGGGTCGACAGGAGCAACCACACTGAAGCTTTCTTT. Translation: CASSEGVDRSNHTEAFF.

V gene TRBV10-3 combines with J gene TRBJ1-5; 10 bases are shared with TRBD1. V dropped 3 bases and J dropped 0; count of bases not matched to a gene: 2. This CDR3 contains 16 residues. The germline V gene has CDR1 ENHRY and CDR2 SYGVKD. The CDR3 region has the DNA TGTGCCATCAGTGAAAGGGACAGGGGTAGCAATCAGCCCCAGCATTTT. Translated, it gives CAISERDRGSNQPQHF.

The V gene is TRBV7-2, the J gene TRBJ1-5; 7 bases align to TRBD1. The CDR3 spans 15 residues. CDR1 is SGHTA, CDR2 FQGNSA, per germline. V lost 4 bases to trimming and J lost 0 bases; unmatched junction nucleotides: 3. CDR3 loop: CASSWGQSSNQPQHF. DNA for the CDR3: TGTGCCAGCAGCTGGGGACAGAGTAGCAATCAGCCCCAGCATTTT.

The V and J genes are TRBV7-6 and TRBJ2-5, with TRBD2 identical over 7 bases. Unmatched junction bases numbered 11, after V lost 3 bases and J lost 1 base. This CDR3 has 17 residues. Per germline, CDR1 SGHVS and CDR2 FNYEAQ. The CDR3 here is CASSFDGRGTLQETQYF. The CDR3 DNA reads as TGTGCCAGCAGCTTCGATGGGCGGGGGACTCTCCAAGAGACCCAGTACTTC.

CDR3 sequence (DNA): TGTGCCAGCAGTTACTCGCCCACCGGCCGGGGCACTGAAGCTTTCTTT. Its translation: CASSYSPTGRGTEAFF. The chain recombines TRBV6-5 with TRBJ1-1, with D unclear. Germline V CDR1 and CDR2: MNHEY, SVGAGI. The CDR3 is made up of 16 amino acids. V lost 0 bases and J lost 4, with 15 bases in between.

The rearrangement links TRBV9 to TRBJ2-5, with 9 nucleotides matching TRBD1. The J segment lost 5 bases and the V segment lost 3 bases, leaving 8 bases of the junction unmatched. The CDR3 sequence is 15 residues long. Germline V CDR1 and CDR2: SGDLS, YYNGEE. The CDR3 here is CASSGDREEGETQYF. In DNA form, the CDR3 reads TGTGCCAGCAGCGGGGACAGGGAGGAAGGGGAGACCCAGTACTTC.

The V and J genes are TRBV10-2 and TRBJ2-1; 8 bases are shared with TRBD2. Germline CDR1 reads WSHSY; CDR2 reads SAAADI. V shed 1 base, J shed 8 bases, and the junction held 7 bases outside the gene matches. CDR3 length: 15 residues. The chain's CDR3 is CASSEFREGFDEQFF. The DNA for the CDR3 is TGCGCCAGCAGTGAGTTTCGGGAGGGATTTGATGAGCAGTTCTTC.

This CDR3 reads CASSYPGMLEQYF. The CDR3 region has the DNA TGTGCCAGCAGTTACCCGGGTATGTTGGAGCAGTACTTC. The chain employs TRBV6-6 and TRBJ2-7; no definite D call. CDR3 length: 13 amino acids. Germline loops: CDR1 MNHNY, CDR2 SVGAGI (reference sequence). Trimming cost V 2 bases and J 7 bases, with 12 bases left between them.

The rearrangement uses TRBV7-2 and TRBJ2-3, with 9 bases aligning to TRBD2. J was trimmed by 5 bases and V by 0 bases; bases with no gene match: 6. The CDR3 consists of 16 residues. Germline V gene lookup returns CDR1 SGHTA and CDR2 FQGNSA. The CDR3 nucleotides are TGTGCCAGCAGCTTAGCTGCGGGAGGGCCAGGAGATACGCAGTATTTT. Protein sequence: CASSLAAGGPGDTQYF.

This chain connects TRBV6-1 to TRBJ2-2; weak D call: TRBD2 (6 bases). Trimming removed 4 bases from V and 5 bases from J, with 11 bases in between. CDR1 is MNHNS and CDR2 is SASEGT in the germline V gene. This CDR3 has 14 amino acids. Here the CDR3 DNA reads TGTGCCAGCAGTGTTGGAGGGTGGACCGGGGAGCTGTTTTTT. It is translated as CASSVGGWTGELFF.

J is TRBJ2-7 and V is TRBV4-1; no clear D. The CDR3 is 13 residues long. Germline lookup yields CDR1 MGHRA and CDR2 YSYEKL. Trimming removed 3 bases at V and 2 bases at J, with 8 bases between. The CDR3 sequence is CASSQTRTYEQYF. DNA of the CDR3: TGCGCCAGCAGCCAGACTCGCACCTACGAGCAGTACTTC.

This chain connects TRBV19 to TRBJ1-3, with D possibly matching TRBD1 (5 bases). Looked up from germline, CDR1 is LNHDA and CDR2 is SQIVND (reference sequence). Trimming removed 9 bases from V and 0 bases from J, with 9 bases in between. The CDR3 covers 13 residues. Here the CDR3 reads CASGTASGNTIYF. DNA of the CDR3: TGTGCCAGCGGGACTGCCTCTGGAAACACCATATATTTT.

The chain joins TRBV6-5 to TRBJ2-4; 9 nucleotides align to TRBD2. The CDR3 runs 16 residues. The ends lost 0 bases at V and 5 bases at J; junction bases unmatched: 5. Germline V gene lookup returns CDR1 MNHEY and CDR2 SVGAGI. The CDR3 DNA is TGTGCCAGCAGTTACTCAGCGGGAGGAAGGGAAAACATTCAGTACTTC. Translated: CASSYSAGGRENIQYF.

This clone was observed a single time. The rearrangement links TRBV5-1 to TRBJ2-1, with 10 bases aligning to TRBD1. V lost 4 bases and J lost 9; bases outside the gene matches: 13. The CDR3 is 16 residues long. Germline V lookup: CDR1 SGHRS, CDR2 YFSETQ. The DNA of the CDR3 is TGCGCCAGCAGCACCCCGGACAGGGGGACCGACGGTGAGCAGTTCTTC. This sequence encodes CASSTPDRGTDGEQFF.

V and J are TRBV21-1 and TRBJ2-5; the table's D call TRBD2 went unverified against the DNA. TRBV21-1 is an annotated pseudogene. This CDR3 is built from 14 residues. CDR3: CASSKELVGETQYF. In DNA form, the CDR3 reads TGTGCCAGCAGCAAAGAACTAGTGGGGGAGACCCAGTACTTC.

The rearrangement joins TRBV18 to TRBJ2-5; D may be TRBD1 (5 bases). The CDR3 extends over 15 amino acids. V was cut by 4 bases and J by 5 bases, with 17 bases left in between. Germline lookup yields CDR1 KGHSH and CDR2 LQKENI. Here the CDR3 reads CASSRQKTAQETQYF. The CDR3, as DNA: TGTGCCAGCTCACGACAGAAAACGGCGCAGGAGACCCAGTACTTC.

The CDR3 loop is CASRKDGGRQYF. The CDR3 region has the DNA TGTGCCAGCAGGAAGGACGGGGGACGTCAGTACTTC. This chain connects TRBV25-1 to TRBJ2-4; possible D gene TRBD2, 6 bases. The CDR3 is made up of 12 amino acids. The germline gives CDR1 MGHDK, CDR2 SYGVNS. Trimming took 6 bases from V and 12 from J, leaving 15 bases between them.

This clone is a singleton in its sample. The chain is built from TRBV27 and TRBJ1-2; TRBD1 matches 7 bases. The junction had 11 bases not matched to a gene; V was cut back by 5 bases and J by 8 bases. CDR1 and CDR2 (germline): MNHEY, SMNVEV (reference sequence). The CDR3 extends over 14 amino acids. The CDR3 DNA is TGTGCCAGCAGTAAGACCCTAGGGGGCCTAGGCTACACCTTC. Amino acids: CASSKTLGGLGYTF.

The chain carries TRBV5-1 and TRBJ1-1; D gene ambiguous. Germline loops: CDR1 SGHRS, CDR2 YFSETQ. V was cut by 3 bases and J by 5 bases, with 26 bases left in between. The CDR3 is made up of 18 amino acids. The chain's CDR3 is CASSWGREGGLGLTEAFF. In nucleotides, the CDR3 is TGCGCCAGCAGCTGGGGAAGGGAGGGAGGACTGGGTCTAACTGAAGCTTTCTTT.

The chain employs TRBV30 and TRBJ2-1, with 11 bases that match TRBD2. V shed 4 bases, J shed 8 bases, and the junction held 22 bases outside the gene matches. This CDR3 is built from 19 residues. The germline CDR1 and CDR2 sequences are GTSNPN and SVGIG (reference sequence). The CDR3 DNA reads TGTGCCTGGAACGTGCGGGACAGACCTAGCGGGAGGCTTAAGTATGAGCAGTTCTTC. Its translation is CAWNVRDRPSGRLKYEQFF.

The rearrangement links TRBV27 to TRBJ2-2; 10 bases align to TRBD1. CDR3 size: 15 residues. Looked up from germline, CDR1 is MNHEY and CDR2 is SMNVEV (reference sequence). Trimming took 5 bases from V and 5 from J; bases not matched to a gene: 5. CDR3 sequence reads: CASSTGTGVTGELFF. The CDR3 region has the DNA TGTGCCAGCAGTACCGGGACAGGGGTAACCGGGGAGCTGTTTTTT.

The CDR3 loop reads CASSLVWTGSQPQHF. DNA of the CDR3: TGTGCCAGCAGCTTAGTTTGGACAGGAAGTCAGCCCCAGCATTTT. This chain uses TRBV7-8 with TRBJ1-5; 7 bases are shared with TRBD1. CDR3 length equals 15 residues. Germline lookup yields CDR1 SGHVS and CDR2 FQNEAQ. J lost 6 bases, V lost 1 base, and 6 bases had no gene match.

In this sample, this clone turned up a few times. V and J are TRBV29-1 and TRBJ1-4; 9 bases match TRBD1. The CDR3 has 15 residues. J gave up 7 bases and V 0 bases, and 6 bases lay outside the gene matches. In germline, CDR1 is SQVTM, CDR2 ANQGSEA. CDR3 sequence: CSVEDRQGVGEKLFF. Here the CDR3 DNA reads TGCAGCGTTGAAGATCGACAGGGGGTGGGTGAAAAACTGTTTTTT. The full variable domain, with the rest looked up from reference TRBV29-1 and TRBJ1-4, is SAVISQKPSRDICQRGTSLTIQCQVDSQVTMMFWYRQQPGQSLTLIATANQGSEATYESGFVIDKFPISRPNLTFSTLTVSNMSPEDSSIYLCSVEDRQGVGEKLFFGSGTQLSVL.

This clone was recorded a few times. The rearrangement joins TRBV30 to TRBJ1-6; 8 bases line up with TRBD1. Trimming at V came to 0 bases and at J to 11 bases, leaving 6 bases not matched to a gene. The germline V gene has CDR1 GTSNPN and CDR2 SVGIG (reference sequence). This CDR3 is built from 14 residues. CDR3 DNA sequence: TGTGCCTGGAGTGTAAAGGGGACAGGAGCACCCCTCCACTTT. It yields the protein CAWSVKGTGAPLHF.

The chain combines TRBV12-5 with TRBJ1-2; D is perhaps TRBD1 (5 bases). Germline CDR1 reads LGHNT; CDR2 reads FRNRAP. Trimming removed 10 bases from V and 7 bases from J, with 16 bases in between. CDR3 length: 12 amino acids. CDR3 in DNA: TGTGCTACCCTACGGGGGGAGGGTGGCTACACCTTC. Protein: CATLRGEGGYTF.

This chain links TRBV18 with TRBJ1-1; no clear D. Germline loops: CDR1 KGHSH, CDR2 LQKENI. The CDR3 has 14 residues. Between the trimmed V and J ends, which lost 1 base and 0 bases, there was a span of 6 bases. CDR3: CASSPQQMNTEAFF. CDR3 coding DNA: TGTGCCAGCTCACCACAACAGATGAACACTGAAGCTTTCTTT.

This rearrangement joins TRBV5-1 to TRBJ1-5, with TRBD1 matching over 8 bases. The CDR3 spans 14 residues. The germline V gene has CDR1 SGHRS and CDR2 YFSETQ. The junction had 7 bases not matched to a gene; V was cut back by 4 bases and J by 7 bases. The CDR3 region has the DNA TGCGCCAGCAGCGCTGACAGGGGAGGCCAGCCCCAGCATTTT. It translates to CASSADRGGQPQHF.

This sequence joins TRBV5-1 and TRBJ2-5, with 7 bases fitting TRBD2. The germline CDR1 and CDR2 sequences are SGHRS and YFSETQ. The CDR3 runs to 17 residues. The V and J ends lost 1 base and 1 base, in that order; junction bases with no gene match: 10. The CDR3 region is CASSLSPSGYLQETQYF. For the CDR3, the DNA is TGCGCCAGCAGCTTGAGTCCTAGCGGATACCTCCAAGAGACCCAGTACTTC.